Only a few counts were recorded for the clone carrying this TCR beta chain. The antigen remains undetermined. Sequence at one end of the junction differs from germline and may be a read error. Sequencing libraries made from TCR beta cDNA carried unique molecular identifiers. cDNA molecules numbering some 500,000 came from roughly 1.1 to 9.2 million T cells. TCRdb re-called the PCR reads through MiXCR, storing one row per CDR3 protein. The data hold a few hundred thousand distinct CDR3 sequences, with around 33% observed a single time. This CDR3 contains 15 residues. Germline-derived CDR1 and CDR2 are SGHRS and YFSETQ. The source of the sample is a study of post-analysis software for immune sequencing data. Looking at the study overall: Relapsing-remitting, secondary progressive and progressive-relapsing forms of multiple sclerosis all featured among disease courses.

Overall study results and limits: People with multiple sclerosis had a significantly lower normalized Chao1 diversity than controls did. Comparison of patients with controls showed 4 to 6 TRBV segments more frequent in patients, TRBV5-6, TRBV5-1 and TRBV20-1 among them. Same-batch preparations were strongly co-clustered by F measure.

The TCR sequence derives from a girl aged 5-17 years with multiple sclerosis. Sample: blood. The V call is TRBV5-1, the J call TRBJ1-2; 8 positions match TRBD1. The DNA for the CDR3 is TGTGCCAGCAGCTTGAGGCAGGGGGCAACGGGAGGCTACACCTTC. Protein: CASSLRQGATGGYTF.